These T cell receptor beta chains were read from a single sample in a study of T cell responses to AZD1222 COVID-19 vaccine. The repertoire was sequenced with immunoSEQ multiplex PCR; TCRdb's copy has only in-frame clones and lacks some. This sample has approximately 130,000 clones, with 90% to 95% found just once. Specimen: peripheral blood, collected on day 0 of AZD1222 vaccination. These receptors all come from an adult in good health. CDR3s leave out the opening cysteine and the closing phenylalanine or tryptophan. Not all rows give a size; the values are once, few, many and, for expanded clones, a class.

J: TRBJ2-7; V: TRBV6-5; size: .; CDR3: ASRPSGGGFEQY
J: TRBJ1-5; V: TRBV6-5; size: .; CDR3: ASSYTGLQPQH
J: TRBJ2-7; V: TRBV12-3/TRBV12-4; size: once; CDR3: ASRLAGGREQY
J: TRBJ2-3; V: TRBV6-2/TRBV6-3; size: few; CDR3: ASSRQGVDTQY
J: TRBJ2-3; V: TRBV5-1; size: .; CDR3: ASSLARQLADTQY
J: TRBJ2-1; V: TRBV4-2; size: .; CDR3: ASSLGQDNEQF
J: TRBJ2-1; V: TRBV7-2; size: .; CDR3: ASSLIPLGRDQF
J: TRBJ1-1; V: TRBV29-1; size: .; CDR3: SVGDTEAF
J: TRBJ1-4; V: TRBV7-9; size: .; CDR3: ASRYGLREEKLF
J: TRBJ2-1; V: TRBV27; size: .; CDR3: ASSLTGRDLYEQF
J: TRBJ1-4; V: TRBV5-8; size: .; CDR3: ASSPGVDRTNEKLF
J: TRBJ2-4; V: TRBV5-8; size: .; CDR3: ASSLRQGKNIQY
J: TRBJ1-1; V: TRBV5-1; size: .; CDR3: ASSLKGPNTEAF
J: TRBJ1-1; V: TRBV18; size: .; CDR3: ASSPWAGQTNTEAF
J: TRBJ1-1; V: TRBV14; size: .; CDR3: ASSHGGLGAF
J: TRBJ2-1; V: TRBV10-3; size: .; CDR3: ASRLAGEGYEQF
J: TRBJ1-2; V: TRBV6-5; size: .; CDR3: ASRKTGIGDYGYT
J: TRBJ2-7; V: TRBV5-8; size: .; CDR3: ASSDPGQHYEQY
J: TRBJ2-3; V: TRBV28; size: .; CDR3: ASSSPEGGTDTQY
J: TRBJ2-4; V: TRBV4-3; size: once; CDR3: ASSHPRVAKNIQY
J: TRBJ1-1; V: TRBV28; size: .; CDR3: ASSNNEAF
J: TRBJ1-4; V: TRBV11-3; size: .; CDR3: ASIQRGTNEKLF
J: TRBJ2-1; V: TRBV27; size: .; CDR3: ASSWASGRTKYNEQF
J: TRBJ2-6; V: TRBV28; size: .; CDR3: ASSSLGIGANVLT
J: TRBJ1-5; V: TRBV2; size: .; CDR3: ASSEEGGRVAQH
J: TRBJ2-1; V: TRBV5-1; size: .; CDR3: ASSITPGLAGDEQF
J: TRBJ2-1; V: TRBV7-9; size: .; CDR3: ASQGDRTSGEQF
J: TRBJ1-5; V: TRBV25-1; size: .; CDR3: ASSRGGNQPQH
J: TRBJ1-2; V: TRBV4-2; size: .; CDR3: ASSQDWDWAGDYGYT
J: TRBJ1-2; V: TRBV6-1; size: .; CDR3: ASSERITGFYGYT
J: TRBJ1-4; V: TRBV9; size: once; CDR3: ASSLDPTGTDSEKLF
J: TRBJ2-7; V: TRBV27; size: .; CDR3: ASSPTGLAGGLEQY
J: TRBJ1-1; V: TRBV7-9; size: .; CDR3: ASSLDGLGLGTEAF
J: TRBJ1-2; V: TRBV30; size: .; CDR3: AWSVRGDYGYT
J: TRBJ1-1; V: TRBV9; size: .; CDR3: ASSVRPSSTEAF
J: TRBJ1-1; V: TRBV16; size: .; CDR3: ASSHGQGLSTEAF
J: TRBJ2-3; V: TRBV27; size: .; CDR3: ASSFSQISSDTQY
J: TRBJ1-2; V: TRBV28; size: .; CDR3: ASSPAPRTNYGYT
J: TRBJ2-1; V: TRBV10-3; size: .; CDR3: AINGMGREGHEQF
J: TRBJ2-7; V: TRBV28; size: .; CDR3: ASTSGGPPREQY
J: TRBJ1-1; V: TRBV13; size: .; CDR3: ASSLGGGLNTEAF
J: TRBJ2-7; V: TRBV19; size: .; CDR3: ASSIAAGDSYEQY
J: TRBJ1-2; V: TRBV27; size: .; CDR3: ASRGILGQGYGYT
J: TRBJ1-2; V: TRBV19; size: .; CDR3: ASRPGTAYGYT
J: TRBJ1-6; V: TRBV30; size: .; CDR3: AWSYGTGNSPLH
J: TRBJ1-1; V: TRBV5-1; size: .; CDR3: ASSSVQGMNTEAF